This TCR beta chain was obtained from a study of early T cells in non-severe SARS-CoV-2 infection. This clonotype was seen at least ten times. Looked up from germline, CDR1 is MGHDK and CDR2 is SYGVNS. V was pared by 6 bases and J by 4 bases, with 11 bases between. The CDR3 spans 13 residues. cDNA molecules, individually, were tagged with unique molecular identifiers. TCRdb processed the 5' RACE reads anew with MiXCR; each CDR3 protein has one entry. Among tens of thousands of distinct CDR3 sequences listed, 20% were seen once. This TCR derives from an adult who was a healthcare worker with PCR-confirmed SARS-CoV-2 infection or an uninfected control (not recorded which). V usage is TRBV25-1 and J usage is TRBJ2-3, with TRBD2 as a possible D gene (6 bases). Sequencing used whole blood, obtained at baseline. The CDR3 protein is CASRGSGADTQYF. The CDR3 coding sequence is TGTGCCAGCAGGGGATCGGGGGCAGATACGCAGTATTTT. The entire variable domain, with the rest obtained from reference TRBV25-1 and TRBJ2-3, is as follows: EADIYQTPRYLVIGTGKKITLECSQTMGHDKMYWYQQDPGMELHLIHYSYGVNSTEKGDLSSESTVSRIRTEHFPLTLESARPSHTSQYLCASRGSGADTQYFGPGTRLTVL.